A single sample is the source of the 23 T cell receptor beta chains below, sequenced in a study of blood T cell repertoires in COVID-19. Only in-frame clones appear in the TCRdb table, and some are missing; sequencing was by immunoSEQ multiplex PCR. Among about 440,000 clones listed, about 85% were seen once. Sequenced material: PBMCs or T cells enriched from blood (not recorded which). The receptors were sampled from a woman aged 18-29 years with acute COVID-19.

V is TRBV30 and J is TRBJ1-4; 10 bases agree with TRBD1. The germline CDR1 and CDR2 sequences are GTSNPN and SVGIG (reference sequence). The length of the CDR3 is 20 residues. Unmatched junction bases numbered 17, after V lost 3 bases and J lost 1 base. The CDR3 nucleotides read TGTGCCTGGAGCCTGTTGACCGGGACAGGGGATCTTAAAACTAATGAAAAACTGTTTTTT. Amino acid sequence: CAWSLLTGTGDLKTNEKLFF.

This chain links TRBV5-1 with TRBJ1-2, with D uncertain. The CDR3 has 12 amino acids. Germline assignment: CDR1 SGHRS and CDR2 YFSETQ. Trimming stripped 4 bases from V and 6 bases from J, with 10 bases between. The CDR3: CASSQQGDGYTF. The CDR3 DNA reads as TGCGCCAGCAGCCAACAAGGAGATGGCTACACCTTC. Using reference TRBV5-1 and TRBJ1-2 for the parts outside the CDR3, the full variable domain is KAGVTQTPRYLIKTRGQQVTLSCSPISGHRSVSWYQQTPGQGLQFLFEYFSETQRNKGNFPGRFSGRQFSNSRSEMNVSTLELGDSALYLCASSQQGDGYTFGSGTRLTVV.

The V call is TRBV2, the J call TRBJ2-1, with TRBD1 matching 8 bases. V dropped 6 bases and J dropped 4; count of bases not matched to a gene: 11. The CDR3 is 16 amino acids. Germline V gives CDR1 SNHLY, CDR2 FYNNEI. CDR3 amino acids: CASRGQDPRIYNEQFF. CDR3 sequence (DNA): TGTGCCAGCAGGGGACAGGACCCTAGGATATACAATGAGCAGTTCTTC.

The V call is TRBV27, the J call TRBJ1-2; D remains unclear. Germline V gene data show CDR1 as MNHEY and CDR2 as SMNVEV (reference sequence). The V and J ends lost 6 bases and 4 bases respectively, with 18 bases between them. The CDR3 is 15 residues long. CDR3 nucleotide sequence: TGTGCCAGCAGCCCCGATGGACTGGGGAGCTATGGCTACACCTTC. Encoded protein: CASSPDGLGSYGYTF.

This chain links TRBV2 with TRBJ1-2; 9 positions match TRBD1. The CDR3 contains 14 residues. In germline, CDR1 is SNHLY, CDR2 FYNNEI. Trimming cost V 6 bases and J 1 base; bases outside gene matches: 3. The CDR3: CASRGQGRNYGYTF. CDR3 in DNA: TGTGCCAGCAGAGGACAGGGGCGTAACTATGGCTACACCTTC. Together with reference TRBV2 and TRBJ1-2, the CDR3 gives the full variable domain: EPEVTQTPSHQVTQMGQEVILRCVPISNHLYFYWYRQILGQKVEFLVSFYNNEISEKSEIFDDQFSVERPDGSNFTLKIRSTKLEDSAMYFCASRGQGRNYGYTFGSGTRLTVV.

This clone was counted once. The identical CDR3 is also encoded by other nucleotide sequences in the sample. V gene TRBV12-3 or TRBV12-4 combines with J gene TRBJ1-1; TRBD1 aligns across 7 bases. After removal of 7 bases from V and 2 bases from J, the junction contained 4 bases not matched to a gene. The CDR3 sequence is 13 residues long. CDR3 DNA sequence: TGTGCCAGCACACGGACAGGTAACACTGAAGCTTTCTTT. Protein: CASTRTGNTEAFF.

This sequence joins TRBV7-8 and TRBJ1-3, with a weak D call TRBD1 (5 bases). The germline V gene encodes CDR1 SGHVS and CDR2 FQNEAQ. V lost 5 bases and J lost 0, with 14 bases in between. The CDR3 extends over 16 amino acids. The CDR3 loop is CASSLTETHSGNTIYF. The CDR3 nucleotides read TGTGCCAGCAGCCTGACAGAAACCCACTCTGGAAACACCATATATTTT.

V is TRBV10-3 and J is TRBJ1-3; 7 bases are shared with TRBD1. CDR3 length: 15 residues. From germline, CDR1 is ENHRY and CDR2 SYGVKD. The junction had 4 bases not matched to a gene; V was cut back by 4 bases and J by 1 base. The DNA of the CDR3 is TGTGCCATCAGTGTCGGACAGGAGTCTGGAAACACCATATATTTT. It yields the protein CAISVGQESGNTIYF.

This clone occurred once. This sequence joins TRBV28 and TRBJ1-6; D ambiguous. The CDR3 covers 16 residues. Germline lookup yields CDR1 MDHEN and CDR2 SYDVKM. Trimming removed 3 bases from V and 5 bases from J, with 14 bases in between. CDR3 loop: CASSLSRRGNNSPLHF. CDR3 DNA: TGTGCCAGCAGTTTGTCCCGCAGAGGAAATAATTCACCCCTCCACTTT.

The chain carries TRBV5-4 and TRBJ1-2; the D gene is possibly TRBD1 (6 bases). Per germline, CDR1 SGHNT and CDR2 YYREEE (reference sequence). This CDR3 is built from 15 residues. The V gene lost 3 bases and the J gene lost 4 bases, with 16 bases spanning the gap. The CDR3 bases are TGTGCCAGCAGCTGGGGCCGGGACAAAGTCTATGGCTACACCTTC. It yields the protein CASSWGRDKVYGYTF.

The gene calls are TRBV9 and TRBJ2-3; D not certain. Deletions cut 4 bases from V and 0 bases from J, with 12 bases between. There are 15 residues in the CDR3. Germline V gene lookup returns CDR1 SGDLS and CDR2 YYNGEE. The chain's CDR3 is CASSPPTRSTDTQYF. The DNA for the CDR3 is TGTGCCAGCAGCCCCCCTACGAGAAGCACAGATACGCAGTATTTT.

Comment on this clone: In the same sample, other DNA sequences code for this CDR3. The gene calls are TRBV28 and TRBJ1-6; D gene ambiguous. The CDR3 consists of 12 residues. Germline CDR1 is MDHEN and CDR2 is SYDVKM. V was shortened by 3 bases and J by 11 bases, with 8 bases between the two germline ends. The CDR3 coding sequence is TGTGCCAGCAGTTTGATTCGGGCACCCCTCCACTTT. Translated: CASSLIRAPLHF. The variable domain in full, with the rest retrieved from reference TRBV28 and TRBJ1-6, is DVKVTQSSRYLVKRTGEKVFLECVQDMDHENMFWYRQDPGLGLRLIYFSYDVKMKEKGDIPEGYSVSREKKERFSLILESASTNQTSMYLCASSLIRAPLHFGNGTRLTVT.

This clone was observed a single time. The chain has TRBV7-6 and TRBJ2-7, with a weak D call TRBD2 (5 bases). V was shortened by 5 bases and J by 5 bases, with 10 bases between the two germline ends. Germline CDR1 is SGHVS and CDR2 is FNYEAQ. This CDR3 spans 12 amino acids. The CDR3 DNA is TGTGCCAGCAGCCCGTCGGGAAACGAGCAGTACTTC. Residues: CASSPSGNEQYF.

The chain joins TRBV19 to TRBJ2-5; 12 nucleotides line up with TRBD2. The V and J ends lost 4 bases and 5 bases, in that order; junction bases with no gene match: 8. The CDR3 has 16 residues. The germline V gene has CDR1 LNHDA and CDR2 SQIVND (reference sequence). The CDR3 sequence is CASSTPPGLAGETQYF. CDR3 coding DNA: TGTGCCAGTAGTACCCCGCCAGGACTAGCGGGGGAGACCCAGTACTTC.

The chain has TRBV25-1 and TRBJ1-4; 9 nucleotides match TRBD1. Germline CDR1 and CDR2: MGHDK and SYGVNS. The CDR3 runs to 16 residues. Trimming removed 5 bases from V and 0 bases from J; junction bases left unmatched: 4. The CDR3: CASSSGTGTTNEKLFF. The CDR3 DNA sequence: TGTGCCAGCAGTTCCGGGACAGGGACAACTAATGAAAAACTGTTTTTT.

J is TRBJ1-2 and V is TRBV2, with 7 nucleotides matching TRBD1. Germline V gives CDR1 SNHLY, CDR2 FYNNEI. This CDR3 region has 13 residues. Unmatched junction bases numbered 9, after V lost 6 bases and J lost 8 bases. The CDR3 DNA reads TGTGCCAGCAGCGCGTTAGGAGGGGGCGGCTACACCTTC. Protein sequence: CASSALGGGGYTF.

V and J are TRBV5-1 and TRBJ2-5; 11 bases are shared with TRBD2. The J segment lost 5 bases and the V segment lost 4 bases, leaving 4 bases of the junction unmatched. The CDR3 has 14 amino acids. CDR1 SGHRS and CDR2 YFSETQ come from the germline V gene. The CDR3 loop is CASSLLAGAETQYF. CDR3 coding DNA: TGCGCCAGCAGCCTACTAGCGGGAGCTGAGACCCAGTACTTC.

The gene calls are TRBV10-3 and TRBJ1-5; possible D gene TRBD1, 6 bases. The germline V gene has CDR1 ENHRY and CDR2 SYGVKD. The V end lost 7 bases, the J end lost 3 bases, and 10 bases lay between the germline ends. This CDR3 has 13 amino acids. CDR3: CAITTGPNQPQHF. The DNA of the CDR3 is TGTGCCATCACGACAGGACCCAATCAGCCCCAGCATTTT.

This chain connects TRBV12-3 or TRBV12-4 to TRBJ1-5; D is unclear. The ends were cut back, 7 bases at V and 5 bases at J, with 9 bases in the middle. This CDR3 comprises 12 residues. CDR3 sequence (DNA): TGTGCCAGCACCCTGGGAGATCAGCCCCAGCATTTT. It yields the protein CASTLGDQPQHF.

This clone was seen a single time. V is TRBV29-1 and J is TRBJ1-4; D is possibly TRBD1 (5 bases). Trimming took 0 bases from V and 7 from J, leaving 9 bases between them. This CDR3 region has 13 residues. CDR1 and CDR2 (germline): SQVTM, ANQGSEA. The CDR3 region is CSVEEQGGEKLFF. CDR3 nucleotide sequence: TGCAGCGTTGAAGAGCAGGGAGGTGAAAAACTGTTTTTT.

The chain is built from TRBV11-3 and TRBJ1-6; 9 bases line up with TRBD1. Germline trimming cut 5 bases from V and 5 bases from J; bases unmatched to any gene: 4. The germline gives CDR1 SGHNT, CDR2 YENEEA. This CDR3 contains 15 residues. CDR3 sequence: CASSLRDRDNSPLHF. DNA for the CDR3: TGTGCCAGCAGCCTCCGGGACAGGGATAATTCACCCCTCCACTTT.

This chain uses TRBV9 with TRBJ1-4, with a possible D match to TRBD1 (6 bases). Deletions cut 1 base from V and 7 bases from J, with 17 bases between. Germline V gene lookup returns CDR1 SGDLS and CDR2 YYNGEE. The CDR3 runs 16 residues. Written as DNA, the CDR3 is TGTGCCAGCAGCGTATCGGAACAGGGTTTAGGTGAAAAACTGTTTTTT. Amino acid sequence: CASSVSEQGLGEKLFF.

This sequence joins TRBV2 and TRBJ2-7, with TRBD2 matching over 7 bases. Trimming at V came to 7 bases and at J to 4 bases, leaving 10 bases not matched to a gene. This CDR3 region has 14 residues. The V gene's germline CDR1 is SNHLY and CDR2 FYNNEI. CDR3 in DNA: TGTGCCAGCAACGAGAACCGGGGGGTATACGAGCAGTACTTC. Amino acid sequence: CASNENRGVYEQYF.